The 22 T cell receptor beta chains below all came from one sample that was sequenced in a study of beta chain features in type 1 diabetes. Study-wide results and caveats: All four CD4+ subsets of Type 1 diabetes patients contained TCRB CDR3s that were moderately but significantly shorter.

Antigens for these TCRs are unknown. cDNA synthesis used the whole RNA isolate, giving expressed TCRB sequences. Assay: immunoSEQ multiplex PCR; the TCRdb copy retains only in-frame clones and omits some. The sample includes over 150,000 clones, about 8.1% seen only once; the top ten take approximately 0.54%. The source material was central memory CD4+ T cells from blood. The receptors were sampled from a woman younger than 30 with type 1 diabetes.

This clone was observed a few times. The chain joins TRBV9 to TRBJ2-3; TRBD2 aligns across 9 bases. This CDR3 is built from 15 residues. The V and J ends lost 4 bases and 1 base, in that order; junction bases with no gene match: 4. CDR1 and CDR2 (germline): SGDLS, YYNGEE. This chain's CDR3 is CASSPASGGTDTQYF. CDR3 DNA: TGTGCCAGCAGCCCGGCTAGCGGGGGCACAGATACGCAGTATTTT.

The chain employs TRBV19 and TRBJ2-4; 9 bases agree with TRBD2. CDR1 is LNHDA and CDR2 is SQIVND in the germline V gene (reference sequence). With V trimmed by 6 bases and J by 5 bases, 2 bases remained unmatched. This CDR3 region has 13 residues. The CDR3 loop is CASSGTSQNIQYF. Here the CDR3 DNA reads TGTGCCAGTAGCGGGACTAGCCAAAACATTCAGTACTTC.

A few counts support this clone. This chain connects TRBV4-2 to TRBJ1-2, with a weak D call TRBD1 (5 bases). Trimming left V 0 bases short and J 8 bases short, with 19 bases between. The CDR3 has 16 amino acids. The germline CDR1 and CDR2 sequences are LGHNA and YNFKEQ. The DNA of the CDR3 is TGTGCCAGCAGCCAAGAACCAGGGTACGGGCTAGGGGGCTACACCTTC. Protein sequence: CASSQEPGYGLGGYTF.

CDR3 amino acids: CASTKTFEAFF. As DNA, the CDR3 is TGTGCCAGCACAAAGACTTTTGAAGCTTTCTTT. The chain recombines TRBV6-6 with TRBJ1-1; D gene unclear. Germline V gives CDR1 MNHNY, CDR2 SVGAGI (reference sequence). The CDR3 has 11 amino acids. Trimming cost V 7 bases and J 7 bases, with 10 bases left between them.

The CDR3 sequence: CSVRQTGLEQFF. The CDR3 DNA reads TGCAGCGTTCGGCAAACAGGGCTTGAGCAGTTCTTC. The rearrangement joins TRBV29-1 to TRBJ2-1; TRBD1 might be the D (6 bases). Per the germline V gene, CDR1 is SQVTM and CDR2 is ANQGSEA. CDR3 size: 12 residues. V was clipped by 5 bases and J by 9 bases, with 14 bases between them.

The chain uses TRBV19 and TRBJ1-1, with no clear D. Trimming left V 3 bases short and J 0 bases short, with 5 bases between. CDR3 size: 13 residues. Germline V gene lookup returns CDR1 LNHDA and CDR2 SQIVND (reference sequence). The CDR3 DNA reads TGTGCCAGTAGTATTGAGGTGAACACTGAAGCTTTCTTT. This gives the protein CASSIEVNTEAFF. Based on the CDR3 plus reference TRBV19 and TRBJ1-1, the full variable domain is DGGITQSPKYLFRKEGQNVTLSCEQNLNHDAMYWYRQDPGQGLRLIYYSQIVNDFQKGDIAEGYSVSREKKESFPLTVTSAQKNPTAFYLCASSIEVNTEAFFGQGTRLTVV.

CDR3: CASSQSYQQFF. CDR3 DNA: TGTGCCAGCAGCCAAAGCTACCAGCAGTTCTTC. V usage is TRBV16 and J usage is TRBJ2-1; D is ambiguous. Germline V CDR1 and CDR2: KGHSY, FQNENV. Trimming shortened V by 2 bases and J by 11 bases, and 7 bases separated the two germline ends. This CDR3 is built from 11 residues.

This clone was detected a few times. This sequence joins TRBV30 and TRBJ1-2; the match to TRBD1 covers 8 bases. The CDR3 runs 12 residues. V dropped 4 bases and J dropped 8; count of bases not matched to a gene: 6. Germline V gives CDR1 GTSNPN, CDR2 SVGIG (reference sequence). The CDR3 here is CAWTWTGSGYTF. The CDR3 nucleotides are TGTGCCTGGACTTGGACAGGGTCCGGCTACACCTTC.

This clone has just a few counts. This sequence joins TRBV29-1 and TRBJ2-1; the D gene is possibly TRBD1 (7 bases). Germline V lookup: CDR1 SQVTM, CDR2 ANQGSEA. Trimming cost V 4 bases and J 7 bases, with 20 bases left between them. The CDR3 sequence is 15 residues long. The CDR3 DNA reads TGCAGCGTTGGGTTTGGAGGGGGCGTGGGAAATGAGCAGTTCTTC. Translating it yields CSVGFGGGVGNEQFF.

The chain combines TRBV27 with TRBJ2-3; TRBD2 matches at 8 bases. CDR3 size: 15 residues. The J segment lost 13 bases and the V segment lost 4 bases, leaving 16 bases of the junction unmatched. Germline CDR1 MNHEY, CDR2 SMNVEV (reference sequence). The CDR3 loop is CASSSPGLERLYEYF. CDR3 nucleotide sequence: TGTGCCAGCAGTTCCCCGGGACTAGAACGACTTTACGAGTATTTT.

V usage is TRBV19 and J usage is TRBJ1-2, with TRBD1 matching over 7 bases. Trimming at V came to 7 bases and at J to 4 bases, leaving 0 bases not matched to a gene. This CDR3 comprises 11 residues. Germline values: CDR1 LNHDA, CDR2 SQIVND (reference sequence). In nucleotides, the CDR3 is TGTGCCAGTACAGGGGGCTATGGCTACACCTTC. Protein: CASTGGYGYTF.

In its sample, this clone was seen a few times. The J gene is TRBJ1-5, the V gene TRBV29-1, with unresolved D. This CDR3 contains 15 residues. V was cut by 4 bases and J by 2 bases, with 15 bases left in between. CDR1 and CDR2 from the germline V gene are SQVTM and ANQGSEA. CDR3 sequence: CSVVNSTLGNQPQHF. CDR3 nucleotide sequence: TGCAGCGTTGTAAACTCCACCCTTGGCAATCAGCCCCAGCATTTT.

This clone was recorded a few times. V and J are TRBV4-3 and TRBJ2-1; TRBD2 agrees at 14 bases. The J segment lost 10 bases and the V segment lost 2 bases, leaving 13 bases of the junction unmatched. The germline gives CDR1 LGHNA, CDR2 YSLEER. The CDR3 is 18 amino acids. Here the CDR3 reads CASSQSDLGLAGVREQFF. CDR3 in DNA: TGCGCCAGCAGCCAATCGGACCTGGGACTAGCGGGAGTTAGGGAGCAGTTCTTC.

This clone was seen only a few times. The rearrangement links TRBV27 to TRBJ2-3; the D gene is possibly TRBD1 (5 bases). This CDR3 region has 17 residues. The germline V gene encodes CDR1 MNHEY and CDR2 SMNVEV (reference sequence). V was cut by 6 bases and J by 4 bases, with 23 bases left in between. The DNA of the CDR3 is TGTGCCAGCAGACCCTCCAAGACGACAGAGCCGCCAGATACGCAGTATTTT. Protein sequence: CASRPSKTTEPPDTQYF.

There are a few counts of this clone. This chain uses TRBV11-2 with TRBJ1-2; D remains unclear. V was pared by 6 bases and J by 8 bases, with 16 bases between. Germline CDR1 reads SGHAT; CDR2 reads FQNNGV. The CDR3 length is 13 residues. The chain's CDR3 is CASSSLGGRGYTF. CDR3 nucleotides: TGTGCCAGCAGTTCTCTGGGCGGGCGCGGCTACACCTTC.

The chain joins TRBV30 to TRBJ2-6; D unresolved. Germline CDR1 GTSNPN, CDR2 SVGIG (reference sequence). Trimming removed 2 bases at V and 4 bases at J, with 3 bases between. The CDR3 length is 12 residues. CDR3 DNA sequence: TGTGCCTGGAGTCTGGGGGCCAACGTCCTGACTTTC. Its protein product is CAWSLGANVLTF.

This clone was seen only a few times. The rearrangement links TRBV9 to TRBJ2-1; weak D call: TRBD2 (5 bases). Germline CDR1 is SGDLS and CDR2 is YYNGEE. V was trimmed by 3 bases and J by 0 bases, leaving 13 bases between them. This CDR3 spans 16 amino acids. This CDR3 reads CASSALAPSSYNEQFF. CDR3 bases: TGTGCCAGCAGCGCTCTAGCCCCCAGCTCCTACAATGAGCAGTTCTTC. Full variable domain (outside the CDR3, taken from reference TRBV9 and TRBJ2-1): DSGVTQTPKHLITATGQRVTLRCSPRSGDLSVYWYQQSLDQGLQFLIQYYNGEERAKGNILERFSAQQFPDLHSELNLSSLELGDSALYFCASSALAPSSYNEQFFGPGTRLTVL.

Here the CDR3 DNA reads TGTGCCAGCTCACGGGCCACGAATGAAAAACTGTTTTTT. It specifies CASSRATNEKLFF. The chain couples TRBV18 to TRBJ1-4; D not certain. Trimming stripped 4 bases from V and 5 bases from J, with 8 bases between. Germline assignment: CDR1 KGHSH and CDR2 LQKENI. The CDR3 consists of 13 residues.

A few counts support this clone. V usage is TRBV11-3 and J usage is TRBJ2-1, with D possibly TRBD2 on 5 matching bases. In germline, CDR1 is SGHNT, CDR2 YENEEA. The V gene lost 4 bases and the J gene lost 5 bases, with 15 bases spanning the gap. The CDR3 sequence is 15 residues long. The CDR3 sequence is CASSSVGVGHNEQFF. CDR3 DNA sequence: TGTGCCAGCAGCTCTGTGGGAGTAGGGCACAATGAGCAGTTCTTC.

The chain couples TRBV7-9 to TRBJ2-4, with TRBD2 as a possible D gene (6 bases). This CDR3 spans 17 amino acids. Germline V lookup: CDR1 SEHNR, CDR2 FQNEAQ (reference sequence). V was pared by 0 bases and J by 0 bases, with 12 bases between. The CDR3 region is CASSLAARELAKNIQYF. DNA for the CDR3: TGTGCCAGCAGCTTAGCCGCGCGGGAACTAGCCAAAAACATTCAGTACTTC.

This clone has a handful of counts. The chain joins TRBV7-9 to TRBJ2-1; the match to TRBD2 covers 11 bases. Germline CDR1 is SEHNR and CDR2 is FQNEAQ (reference sequence). This CDR3 is built from 17 residues. Unmatched junction bases numbered 5, after V lost 4 bases and J lost 0 bases. The CDR3 here is CASSSYGLAGSYNEQFF. In DNA, the CDR3 is TGTGCCAGCAGCTCCTACGGACTAGCGGGCTCCTACAATGAGCAGTTCTTC.

This clone was seen more than once but under ten times. The rearrangement joins TRBV5-1 to TRBJ1-1, with a possible D match to TRBD1 (5 bases). CDR1 is SGHRS and CDR2 is YFSETQ in the germline V gene. V lost 4 bases and J lost 0, with 7 bases in between. The CDR3 extends over 13 amino acids. The CDR3 loop reads CASSAQVNTEAFF. Here the CDR3 DNA reads TGCGCCAGCAGCGCACAGGTGAACACTGAAGCTTTCTTT.